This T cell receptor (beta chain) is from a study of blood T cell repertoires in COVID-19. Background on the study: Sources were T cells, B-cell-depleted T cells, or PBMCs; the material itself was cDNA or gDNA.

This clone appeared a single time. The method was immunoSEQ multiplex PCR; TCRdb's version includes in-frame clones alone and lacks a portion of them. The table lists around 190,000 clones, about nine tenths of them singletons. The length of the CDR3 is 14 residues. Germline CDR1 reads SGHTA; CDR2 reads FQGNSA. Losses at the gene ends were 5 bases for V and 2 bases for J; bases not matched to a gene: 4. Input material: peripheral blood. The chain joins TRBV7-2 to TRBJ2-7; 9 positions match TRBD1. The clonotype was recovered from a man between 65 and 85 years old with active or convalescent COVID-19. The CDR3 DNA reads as TGTGCCAGCAGCCCTAGACAGGGGGCCTACGAGCAGTACTTC. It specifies CASSPRQGAYEQYF. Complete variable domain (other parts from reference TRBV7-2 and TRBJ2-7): GAGVSQSPSNKVTEKGKDVELRCDPISGHTALYWYRQSLGQGLEFLIYFQGNSAPDKSGLPSDRFSAERTGGSVSTLTIQRTQQEDSAVYLCASSPRQGAYEQYFGPGTRLTVT.